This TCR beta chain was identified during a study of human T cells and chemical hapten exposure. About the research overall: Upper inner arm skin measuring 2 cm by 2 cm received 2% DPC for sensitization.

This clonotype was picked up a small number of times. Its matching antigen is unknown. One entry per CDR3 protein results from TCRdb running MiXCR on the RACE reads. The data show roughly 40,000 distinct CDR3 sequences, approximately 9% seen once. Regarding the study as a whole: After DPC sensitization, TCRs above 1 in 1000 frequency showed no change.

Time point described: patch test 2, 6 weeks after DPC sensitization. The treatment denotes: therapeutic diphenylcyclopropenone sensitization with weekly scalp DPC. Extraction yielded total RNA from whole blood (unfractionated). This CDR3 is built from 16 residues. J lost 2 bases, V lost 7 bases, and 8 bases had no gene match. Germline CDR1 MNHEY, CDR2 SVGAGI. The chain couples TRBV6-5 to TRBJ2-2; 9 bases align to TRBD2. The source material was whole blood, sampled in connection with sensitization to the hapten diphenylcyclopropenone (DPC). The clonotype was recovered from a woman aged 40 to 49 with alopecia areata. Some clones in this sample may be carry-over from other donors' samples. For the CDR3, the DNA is TGTGCCAGCACCGAAATTCTAGCGGGAAACACCGGGGAGCTGTTTTTT. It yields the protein CASTEILAGNTGELFF.